The 31 T cell receptor beta chains in this list originate from one sample, sequenced in a study of PD-1 blockade in mismatch repair-deficient tumors (dated by TCRdb to about 2017). The library came from the immunoSEQ multiplex PCR assay. As stored in TCRdb, this immuneACCESS dataset retains in-frame rearrangements with V and J assigned. A fraction of the clones does not appear; measured against another copy, unresolved V genes explain less than half of the discrepancy, and the remainder lacks a known reason. In this sample the table shows approximately 110,000 clones, about 74% of which occur a single time. 4% to 6% of the sample belongs to the ten largest clones. Sequencing used peripheral blood, obtained 60 weeks after starting pembrolizumab. The source of these receptors is an adult with mismatch repair-deficient cancer.

The chain joins TRBV7-8 to TRBJ2-6; D remains unclear. This CDR3 comprises 17 residues. Trimming took 2 bases from V and 0 from J, leaving 11 bases between them. CDR1 SGHVS and CDR2 FQNEAQ come from the germline V gene. CDR3: CASSLLNSGSGANVLTF. The CDR3 DNA is TGTGCCAGCAGCTTACTAAATTCTGGCTCTGGGGCCAACGTCCTGACTTTC.

The CDR3, as DNA: TGCGCCAGCAGCTTGGCTAGCGGAGCCTACAATGAGCAGTTCTTC. It translates to CASSLASGAYNEQFF. The chain recombines TRBV5-1 with TRBJ2-1; 7 bases match TRBD2. After removal of 0 bases from V and 2 bases from J, the junction contained 2 bases not matched to a gene. This CDR3 spans 15 amino acids. The germline gives CDR1 SGHRS, CDR2 YFSETQ. Variable domain in full (rest from reference TRBV5-1 and TRBJ2-1): KAGVTQTPRYLIKTRGQQVTLSCSPISGHRSVSWYQQTPGQGLQFLFEYFSETQRNKGNFPGRFSGRQFSNSRSEMNVSTLELGDSALYLCASSLASGAYNEQFFGPGTRLTVL.

CDR3 bases: TGTGCCAGTCGACGTCAGTATGAGCAGTTCTTC. Translation gives CASRRQYEQFF. The chain joins TRBV5-6 to TRBJ2-1; D is unclear. The CDR3 loop spans 11 amino acids. Trimming left V 8 bases short and J 8 bases short, with 11 bases between. Germline CDR1 reads SGHDT; CDR2 reads YYEEEE.

This clone has more than one count but fewer than ten. The rearrangement joins TRBV9 to TRBJ2-7; D not resolved. The CDR3 loop spans 14 amino acids. CDR1 is SGDLS and CDR2 is YYNGEE in the germline V gene. V lost 4 bases and J lost 2, with 13 bases in between. Here the CDR3 DNA reads TGTGCCAGCAGCCCAGCACGAGCCCCCTACGAGCAGTACTTC. It translates to CASSPARAPYEQYF.

V and J are TRBV5-1 and TRBJ2-3; D perhaps matches TRBD1 (6 bases). V dropped 4 bases and J dropped 0 bases, with 9 bases sitting between them. Germline V lookup: CDR1 SGHRS, CDR2 YFSETQ. This CDR3 has 14 amino acids. The CDR3: CASSTDSSTDTQYF. The CDR3 nucleotides are TGCGCCAGCAGCACGGACAGCAGCACAGATACGCAGTATTTT.

For this clone: This sample includes further DNA sequences coding for the same CDR3. The chain is built from TRBV7-9 and TRBJ1-2, with D maybe TRBD1 (6 bases). The ends were cut back, 1 base at V and 1 base at J, with 10 bases in the middle. This CDR3 has 15 amino acids. Germline CDR1 SEHNR, CDR2 FQNEAQ (reference sequence). This chain's CDR3 is CASSLGTDYNYGYTF. CDR3 in DNA: TGTGCCAGCAGCTTAGGGACAGATTATAACTATGGCTACACCTTC.

This clone is medium-sized within its sample. The chain carries TRBV5-4 and TRBJ1-2; 8 bases fit TRBD1. V lost 0 bases to trimming and J lost 5 bases; unmatched junction nucleotides: 3. The V gene's germline CDR1 is SGHNT and CDR2 YYREEE (reference sequence). This CDR3 has 14 residues. CDR3 coding DNA: TGTGCCAGCAGCTTGGACAGGGGGGCTTATGGCTACACCTTC. It is translated as CASSLDRGAYGYTF.

The V gene is TRBV11-3, the J gene TRBJ1-1, with 7 bases lining up with TRBD1. This CDR3 has 14 amino acids. Germline lookup yields CDR1 SGHNT and CDR2 YENEEA. Losses at the gene ends were 4 bases for V and 1 base for J; bases not matched to a gene: 3. The CDR3 spells CASSSGQTNTEAFF. The CDR3 bases are TGTGCCAGCAGCTCGGGACAGACGAACACTGAAGCTTTCTTT.

The J gene is TRBJ1-5, the V gene TRBV11-3; D is unclear. This CDR3 region has 17 residues. Between the trimmed V and J ends, which lost 4 bases and 3 bases, there was a span of 19 bases. Germline V gene lookup returns CDR1 SGHNT and CDR2 YENEEA. The CDR3 reads CASSCVRVGPYNQPQHF. CDR3 nucleotide sequence: TGTGCCAGCAGCTGTGTGCGGGTAGGTCCCTACAATCAGCCCCAGCATTTT.

DNA of the CDR3: TGTGCCAGCAGTGAAGGTCTTCAGGGGGTCGGTTATGGCTACACCTTC. Its translation: CASSEGLQGVGYGYTF. V usage is TRBV6-1 and J usage is TRBJ1-2; 7 bases are shared with TRBD1. Germline V gene lookup returns CDR1 MNHNS and CDR2 SASEGT. The CDR3 has 16 residues. The V gene end was trimmed by 1 base and the J gene end by 5 bases; junction bases not matched to a gene: 10.

This chain connects TRBV6-1 to TRBJ1-2, with unresolved D. The CDR3 is made up of 15 amino acids. The V end lost 0 bases, the J end lost 1 base, and 9 bases lay between the germline ends. From germline, CDR1 is MNHNS and CDR2 SASEGT. The CDR3 region has the DNA TGTGCCAGCAGTGAAGCAATAACATTTAACTATGGCTACACCTTC. This gives the protein CASSEAITFNYGYTF.

The chain has TRBV5-6 and TRBJ2-2; TRBD1 agrees at 7 bases. J lost 5 bases, V lost 4 bases, and 17 bases had no gene match. CDR1 SGHDT and CDR2 YYEEEE come from the germline V gene. CDR3 size: 18 residues. The DNA for the CDR3 is TGTGCCAGCAGCAGGGGCGGAGCGGTCCCCAGGGGGACCGGGGAGCTGTTTTTT. Amino acid sequence: CASSRGGAVPRGTGELFF.

The genes are TRBV5-1 and TRBJ2-2; unclear D gene. The V and J ends lost 5 bases and 0 bases respectively, with 8 bases between them. This CDR3 region has 14 residues. Germline assignment: CDR1 SGHRS and CDR2 YFSETQ. The CDR3 region is CASSVATNTGELFF. CDR3 nucleotides: TGCGCCAGCAGTGTGGCCACGAACACCGGGGAGCTGTTTTTT.

The CDR3 here is CASSSSGYTIYF. The CDR3 DNA is TGTGCCAGCAGCTCAAGCGGGTACACCATATATTTT. This chain uses TRBV11-2 with TRBJ1-3; D uncertain. Trimming cost V 4 bases and J 8 bases, with 9 bases left between them. Germline loops: CDR1 SGHAT, CDR2 FQNNGV. The CDR3 is 12 residues long. Full variable domain (rest looked up from reference TRBV11-2 and TRBJ1-3): EAGVAQSPRYKIIEKRQSVAFWCNPISGHATLYWYQQILGQGPKLLIQFQNNGVVDDSQLPKDRFSAERLKGVDSTLKIQPAKLEDSAVYLCASSSSGYTIYFGEGSWLTVV.

The DNA of the CDR3 is TGTGCCAGCAGTTACTATCAGGGACTGAACACCGGGGAGCTGTTTTTT. Protein product: CASSYYQGLNTGELFF. The genes are TRBV6-5 and TRBJ2-2; the D gene is possibly TRBD2 (6 bases). V lost 1 base and J 1 base, leaving 10 bases between the germline ends. CDR3 length: 16 amino acids. Germline-derived CDR1 and CDR2 are MNHEY and SVGAGI.

The chain employs TRBV19 and TRBJ2-5, with D possibly TRBD2 on 5 matching bases. Germline V CDR1 and CDR2: LNHDA, SQIVND (reference sequence). The CDR3 runs to 13 residues. V lost 3 bases and J lost 3, with 8 bases in between. The CDR3 region has the DNA TGTGCCAGTAGTATGAGGGCAGAAGAGACCCAGTACTTC. Translation: CASSMRAEETQYF.

The chain joins TRBV18 to TRBJ1-1, with D possibly matching TRBD1 (5 bases). This CDR3 spans 14 amino acids. The germline V gene has CDR1 KGHSH and CDR2 LQKENI. Between the trimmed V and J ends, which lost 2 bases and 1 base, there was a span of 8 bases. The CDR3, as DNA: TGTGCCAGCTCACCAGGACATACGAACACTGAAGCTTTCTTT. Translating it yields CASSPGHTNTEAFF. The full variable domain, with the rest looked up from reference TRBV18 and TRBJ1-1, is NAGVMQNPRHLVRRRGQEARLRCSPMKGHSHVYWYRQLPEEGLKFMVYLQKENIIDESGMPKERFSAEFPKEGPSILRIQQVVRGDSAAYFCASSPGHTNTEAFFGQGTRLTVV.

The V call is TRBV2, the J call TRBJ2-7; TRBD1 agrees at 10 bases. The V gene end was trimmed by 6 bases and the J gene end by 5 bases; junction bases not matched to a gene: 4. CDR1 and CDR2 (germline): SNHLY, FYNNEI. This CDR3 region has 13 residues. The CDR3: CASRGQGSDEQYF. The DNA of the CDR3 is TGTGCCAGCAGGGGACAGGGGTCCGACGAGCAGTACTTC.

On this clone itself: The same CDR3 can be traced to other DNA sequences in this sample. The chain carries TRBV27 and TRBJ2-7, with D perhaps TRBD2 (5 bases). The germline V gene has CDR1 MNHEY and CDR2 SMNVEV (reference sequence). This CDR3 region has 13 residues. Trimming took off 3 bases at V and 2 bases at J, with 8 bases between the two ends. Here the CDR3 reads CASSFGETYEQYF. The CDR3 DNA is TGTGCCAGCAGTTTTGGGGAGACCTACGAGCAGTACTTC.

This clone was recorded only once. The V and J genes are TRBV19 and TRBJ1-1; D uncertain. The V end lost 2 bases, the J end lost 0 bases, and 10 bases lay between the germline ends. The germline V gene has CDR1 LNHDA and CDR2 SQIVND (reference sequence). The CDR3 has 15 residues. The chain's CDR3 is CASSIQAWMNTEAFF. The CDR3 nucleotides read TGTGCCAGTAGTATACAGGCCTGGATGAACACTGAAGCTTTCTTT.

Only a few counts were recorded for this clone. The rearrangement joins TRBV7-8 to TRBJ2-7; no reliable D call. The germline V gene encodes CDR1 SGHVS and CDR2 FQNEAQ. V was shortened by 5 bases and J by 1 base, with 15 bases between the two germline ends. The length of the CDR3 is 15 residues. The CDR3 coding sequence is TGTGCCAGCAGCCCACCCACCGGCATATCCTACGAGCAGTACTTC. This encodes CASSPPTGISYEQYF.

The chain links TRBV6-1 to TRBJ1-3, with D unresolved. The CDR3 runs to 17 residues. V lost 4 bases and J lost 0, with 16 bases in between. Germline CDR1 reads MNHNS; CDR2 reads SASEGT. The CDR3 is CASSAKRQASSGNTIYF. CDR3 bases: TGTGCCAGCAGTGCCAAACGGCAGGCAAGCTCTGGAAACACCATATATTTT.

The J gene is TRBJ2-1, the V gene TRBV9; D gene unclear. V shed 0 bases and J shed 8 bases, with 15 bases lying between them. Germline V CDR1 and CDR2: SGDLS, YYNGEE. The CDR3 loop spans 15 amino acids. The CDR3 sequence is CASSVGVTGTDEQFF. CDR3 sequence (DNA): TGTGCCAGCAGCGTAGGGGTAACGGGTACGGATGAGCAGTTCTTC.

The V call is TRBV18, the J call TRBJ2-5, with D possibly being TRBD1 (5 bases). V lost 3 bases to trimming and J lost 4 bases, with 15 bases between them. Per germline, CDR1 KGHSH and CDR2 LQKENI. This CDR3 region has 15 residues. As DNA, the CDR3 is TGTGCCAGCTCACCTACAGTAGGGGCCACAGAGACCCAGTACTTC. It is translated as CASSPTVGATETQYF.

This clone was picked up one time. The chain recombines TRBV10-2 with TRBJ1-5, with D hard to call. CDR3 length: 12 amino acids. Between the trimmed V and J ends, which lost 0 bases and 9 bases, there was a span of 6 bases. The germline gives CDR1 WSHSY, CDR2 SAAADI. CDR3 loop: CASSESSLPQHF. CDR3 bases: TGCGCCAGCAGTGAGTCCTCCTTGCCCCAGCATTTT.

V and J are TRBV10-3 and TRBJ1-3; D is undetermined. V was pared by 2 bases and J by 2 bases, with 4 bases between. Germline V lookup: CDR1 ENHRY, CDR2 SYGVKD. The CDR3 contains 13 residues. The chain's CDR3 is CAISEGTGNTIYF. As DNA, the CDR3 is TGTGCCATCAGTGAGGGGACTGGAAACACCATATATTTT.

This chain connects TRBV19 to TRBJ2-2, with D unclear. CDR1 is LNHDA, CDR2 SQIVND, per germline (reference sequence). V was trimmed by 9 bases and J by 5 bases, leaving 10 bases between them. The CDR3 length is 12 residues. CDR3 bases: TGTGCCAGCCTACGCCGTACCGGGGAGCTGTTTTTT. It yields the protein CASLRRTGELFF.

The chain combines TRBV4-3 with TRBJ1-5; D is unresolved. The CDR3 covers 15 residues. Germline V gene lookup returns CDR1 LGHNA and CDR2 YSLEER. Deletions cut 4 bases from V and 5 bases from J, with 15 bases between. CDR3 bases: TGCGCCAGCAGCCTCCGCCGGGGAAGGGATCAGCCCCAGCATTTT. It encodes CASSLRRGRDQPQHF.

This chain uses TRBV7-2 with TRBJ2-7, with 7 bases fitting TRBD2. Germline V lookup: CDR1 SGHTA, CDR2 FQGNSA. V lost 1 base to trimming and J lost 2 bases; unmatched junction nucleotides: 5. The CDR3 consists of 15 residues. The CDR3 nucleotides read TGTGCCAGCAGCTTAGGAGGTGGACTAGCCTACGAGCAGTACTTC. Its protein product is CASSLGGGLAYEQYF.

The CDR3 DNA is TGTGCCAGCAGCATAGGGACTAGCGGGATGAGAAGGTTCGATGAGCAGTTCTTC. Translation gives CASSIGTSGMRRFDEQFF. This chain connects TRBV7-9 to TRBJ2-1; 13 bases agree with TRBD2. The CDR3 runs to 18 residues. The V gene end was trimmed by 5 bases and the J gene end by 8 bases; junction bases not matched to a gene: 15. Germline CDR1 and CDR2: SEHNR and FQNEAQ (reference sequence).

J is TRBJ2-7 and V is TRBV23-1; 9 bases fit TRBD1. TRBV23-1 is marked as an open reading frame, function uncertain. There are 12 residues in the CDR3. The CDR3 protein is CARGGQGYEQYF. The CDR3 DNA reads TGCGCTAGGGGGGGACAGGGCTACGAGCAGTACTTC.